Reported below is one TCR beta chain. This specimen comes from a study of CD8 T cells in Susac syndrome. RNA amounts of roughly 0.5 to 1 ug underwent reverse transcription with random hexamers. immunoSEQ multiplex PCR amplified TCR beta CDR3 across 54 Vbeta, 13 Jbeta. TCRdb reprocessed the immunoSEQ multiplex PCR reads with MiXCR, giving one entry per CDR3 protein. The table has about 180,000 distinct CDR3 sequences, more than 95% seen once. The CDR3 runs to 16 residues. The trim removed 0 bases at V and 4 bases at J, leaving 9 bases unmatched. The V gene's germline CDR1 is DFQATT and CDR2 SNEGSKA (reference sequence).

The J gene is TRBJ1-5, the V gene TRBV20-1, with TRBD1 matching 7 bases. The source material was CD4+ T cells from PBMCs. The sequence was obtained from a human donor with Susac syndrome. The chain's CDR3 is CSARDSRTGGNQPQHF. CDR3 bases: TGCAGTGCTAGAGATTCCCGGACAGGAGGAAATCAGCCCCAGCATTTT.